What follows are 30 T cell receptor beta chains derived from one specimen sequenced in a study of chemoradiotherapy in HPV16-positive cancers. Profiling relied on immunoSEQ multiplex PCR, and the TCRdb table lists in-frame clones only, not all of them. The sample gives about 8,000 clones, around 80% of which show up once; 7.4% is in the top ten. This specimen was collected from a patient who underwent chemoradiotherapy. All receptors come from a human donor with HPV-associated anogenital cancer.

The chain employs TRBV19 and TRBJ2-5; the D gene is possibly TRBD1 (6 bases). The V end was cut by 7 bases, the J end by 1 base, with 16 bases between. Germline V gene sequence: CDR1 LNHDA, CDR2 SQIVND (reference sequence). The CDR3 runs 15 residues. The CDR3 protein is CASTFTQGSQETQYF. In DNA form, the CDR3 reads TGTGCCAGTACCTTCACACAGGGCAGCCAAGAGACCCAGTACTTC.

The rearrangement joins TRBV30 to TRBJ2-1; TRBD2 agrees at 11 bases. The germline V gene encodes CDR1 GTSNPN and CDR2 SVGIG (reference sequence). CDR3 size: 14 residues. V lost 8 bases, J lost 2 bases, and 5 bases stayed unmatched. Written as DNA, the CDR3 is TGTGCCAGCTTAGCGGGAGGGACCTACAATGAGCAGTTCTTC. Encoded protein: CASLAGGTYNEQFF. Drawing the rest from reference TRBV30 and TRBJ2-1, the complete variable domain is SQTIHQWPATLVQPVGSPLSLECTVEGTSNPNLYWYRQAAGRGLQLLFYSVGIGQISSEVPQNLSASRPQDRQFILSSKKLLLSDSGFYLCASLAGGTYNEQFFGPGTRLTVL.

V usage is TRBV19 and J usage is TRBJ2-7, with D perhaps TRBD2 (5 bases). Per the germline V gene, CDR1 is LNHDA and CDR2 is SQIVND (reference sequence). V was cut by 5 bases and J by 6 bases, with 17 bases left in between. The CDR3 consists of 14 residues. In DNA, the CDR3 is TGTGCCAGTAGTGAGGCCCGGGGAGTTGGCGAGCAGTACTTC. This encodes CASSEARGVGEQYF. The whole variable domain, remainder taken from reference TRBV19 and TRBJ2-7, is DGGITQSPKYLFRKEGQNVTLSCEQNLNHDAMYWYRQDPGQGLRLIYYSQIVNDFQKGDIAEGYSVSREKKESFPLTVTSAQKNPTAFYLCASSEARGVGEQYFGPGTRLTVT.

This sequence joins TRBV7-9 and TRBJ2-5; no definite D call. The CDR3 consists of 14 residues. Germline assignment: CDR1 SEHNR and CDR2 FQNEAQ (reference sequence). The ends were cut back, 1 base at V and 3 bases at J, with 9 bases in the middle. CDR3 coding DNA: TGTGCCAGCAGCTTAGATATGGGAAAAGAGACCCAGTACTTC. It encodes CASSLDMGKETQYF.

The V call is TRBV30, the J call TRBJ1-2, with TRBD1 matching over 7 bases. This CDR3 has 14 residues. Trimming at V came to 1 base and at J to 4 bases, leaving 6 bases not matched to a gene. Germline values: CDR1 GTSNPN, CDR2 SVGIG (reference sequence). The CDR3 DNA reads as TGTGCCTGGAGTGAATCGACAGGGTTCTATGGCTACACCTTC. Translated: CAWSESTGFYGYTF.

In this sample, this clone turned up a few times. This sequence joins TRBV29-1 and TRBJ1-2; D is unresolved. Germline V gives CDR1 SQVTM, CDR2 ANQGSEA. CDR3 size: 12 residues. Trimming shortened V by 4 bases and J by 0 bases, and 6 bases separated the two germline ends. CDR3 region: CSVVTANYGYTF. CDR3 coding DNA: TGCAGCGTTGTAACCGCTAACTATGGCTACACCTTC.

The rearrangement joins TRBV4-1 to TRBJ2-5; D possibly corresponds to TRBD2 (5 bases). Germline V gene lookup returns CDR1 MGHRA and CDR2 YSYEKL. The V end lost 2 bases, the J end lost 5 bases, and 15 bases lay between the germline ends. This CDR3 is 15 amino acids long. In nucleotides, the CDR3 is TGCGCCAGCAGCCAAATACCCGGGGATGGCGAGACCCAGTACTTC. Translation: CASSQIPGDGETQYF.

The V and J genes are TRBV2 and TRBJ2-5, with TRBD2 as a possible D gene (6 bases). This CDR3 contains 15 residues. Germline V gene lookup returns CDR1 SNHLY and CDR2 FYNNEI. Trimming took 0 bases from V and 4 from J, leaving 12 bases between them. CDR3: CASSEARGLGETQYF. The CDR3 DNA reads as TGTGCCAGCAGTGAAGCGCGGGGATTAGGAGAGACCCAGTACTTC.

The chain recombines TRBV19 with TRBJ2-3; D call uncertain. Germline CDR1 and CDR2: LNHDA and SQIVND (reference sequence). V lost 2 bases and J 4 bases, leaving 19 bases between the germline ends. The CDR3 sequence is 17 residues long. CDR3 in DNA: TGTGCCAGTAGTATACGGATAGCCGGAGTTGGAGCAGATACGCAGTATTTT. Translating it yields CASSIRIAGVGADTQYF. Combining the CDR3 with reference TRBV19 and TRBJ2-3 gives the whole variable domain DGGITQSPKYLFRKEGQNVTLSCEQNLNHDAMYWYRQDPGQGLRLIYYSQIVNDFQKGDIAEGYSVSREKKESFPLTVTSAQKNPTAFYLCASSIRIAGVGADTQYFGPGTRLTVL.

In this sample, this clone turned up once. The chain joins TRBV27 to TRBJ2-3; D gene ambiguous. Trimming shortened V by 6 bases and J by 8 bases, and 9 bases separated the two germline ends. The CDR3 is made up of 11 amino acids. Germline V lookup: CDR1 MNHEY, CDR2 SMNVEV (reference sequence). This CDR3 is CASRLGGTQYF. The CDR3 nucleotides are TGTGCCAGCAGATTAGGTGGTACGCAGTATTTT.

In its sample, this clone was seen once. The chain links TRBV6-5 to TRBJ2-2; D unclear. V gave up 6 bases and J gave up 6 bases, with 11 bases separating them. This CDR3 spans 13 amino acids. Germline CDR1 is MNHEY and CDR2 is SVGAGI. The CDR3 DNA is TGTGCCAGCAGCTGGCTATCCGCCGGGGAGCTGTTTTTT. Translated: CASSWLSAGELFF.

This chain connects TRBV6-1 to TRBJ2-7; the D is unclear. V shed 3 bases and J shed 5 bases, with 8 bases lying between them. Germline V gene data show CDR1 as MNHNS and CDR2 as SASEGT. The CDR3 is 12 amino acids. The CDR3 nucleotides read TGTGCCAGCAGTGATAATGGCCACGAGCAGTACTTC. Its translation is CASSDNGHEQYF.

The gene calls are TRBV9 and TRBJ2-7; the match to TRBD2 covers 8 bases. The CDR3 spans 14 residues. Germline CDR1 and CDR2: SGDLS and YYNGEE. The trim removed 0 bases at V and 6 bases at J, leaving 5 bases unmatched. CDR3 protein: CASSVAGGPGEQYF. The DNA of the CDR3 is TGTGCCAGCAGCGTAGCGGGAGGGCCGGGCGAGCAGTACTTC.

This clone was counted between two and nine times. The rearrangement links TRBV4-3 to TRBJ2-1, with 9 positions matching TRBD2. Germline loops: CDR1 LGHNA, CDR2 YSLEER. The CDR3 contains 16 residues. The J segment lost 6 bases and the V segment lost 1 base, leaving 7 bases of the junction unmatched. As DNA, the CDR3 is TGCGCCAGCAGCCAAGTTGCTAGCGGGACGCTCAATGAGCAGTTCTTC. It translates to CASSQVASGTLNEQFF.

This clone appeared a single time. V is TRBV29-1 and J is TRBJ2-7; 7 bases agree with TRBD1. Trimming removed 5 bases from V and 4 bases from J; junction bases left unmatched: 8. Germline CDR1 SQVTM, CDR2 ANQGSEA. CDR3 length: 13 residues. CDR3 sequence: CSVSTGDLYEQYF. In DNA, the CDR3 is TGCAGCGTTTCCACAGGGGACCTATACGAGCAGTACTTC.

This clone has just a few counts. The chain combines TRBV5-4 with TRBJ1-2; weak D call: TRBD1 (5 bases). This CDR3 has 14 residues. Germline lookup yields CDR1 SGHNT and CDR2 YYREEE (reference sequence). V dropped 0 bases and J dropped 4 bases, with 10 bases sitting between them. DNA for the CDR3: TGTGCCAGCAGCTTGGCCAGGGATCTCTATGGCTACACCTTC. Amino acids: CASSLARDLYGYTF. The variable domain in full, completed from reference TRBV5-4 and TRBJ1-2, reads ETGVTQSPTHLIKTRGQQVTLRCSSQSGHNTVSWYQQALGQGPQFIFQYYREEENGRGNFPPRFSGLQFPNYSSELNVNALELDDSALYLCASSLARDLYGYTFGSGTRLTVV.

This rearrangement joins TRBV27 to TRBJ1-2; the D is unclear. This CDR3 is 17 amino acids long. From germline, CDR1 is MNHEY and CDR2 SMNVEV (reference sequence). The V end was cut by 2 bases, the J end by 4 bases, with 20 bases between. The CDR3 sequence is CASSLRAGGGPVYGYTF. The CDR3 nucleotides read TGTGCCAGCAGTTTAAGGGCCGGCGGCGGGCCGGTCTATGGCTACACCTTC.

V usage is TRBV5-6 and J usage is TRBJ2-1, with TRBD2 identical over 7 bases. There are 16 residues in the CDR3. CDR1 is SGHDT, CDR2 YYEEEE, per germline. After removal of 2 bases from V and 5 bases from J, the junction contained 10 bases not matched to a gene. CDR3 coding DNA: TGTGCCAGCAGCTTCTCGACGGGGCTAGCGGACAATGAGCAGTTCTTC. This translates into CASSFSTGLADNEQFF.

This chain links TRBV27 with TRBJ1-6; D is ambiguous. This CDR3 is 13 amino acids long. Trimming pared 3 bases from V and 7 bases from J, leaving 7 bases between. Germline CDR1 MNHEY, CDR2 SMNVEV (reference sequence). The chain's CDR3 is CASSFEENSPLHF. CDR3 coding DNA: TGTGCCAGCAGTTTCGAAGAAAATTCACCCCTCCACTTT.

V gene TRBV27 combines with J gene TRBJ1-1, with a possible D match to TRBD1 (5 bases). The V gene lost 8 bases and the J gene lost 1 base, with 17 bases spanning the gap. The CDR3 spans 15 residues. The germline gives CDR1 MNHEY, CDR2 SMNVEV (reference sequence). The CDR3 DNA reads as TGTGCCAGCCTCCGTGGGGGGACGGGGAACACTGAAGCTTTCTTT. This translates into CASLRGGTGNTEAFF.

This clone rates as large. The CDR3, as DNA: TGCGCCAGCAGCCAAGAAGGGCTAGGGGAAAAACTGTTTTTT. Translated: CASSQEGLGEKLFF. The chain links TRBV4-1 to TRBJ1-4; D is undetermined. V lost 0 bases and J 8 bases, leaving 10 bases between the germline ends. The CDR3 covers 14 residues. CDR1 is MGHRA, CDR2 YSYEKL, per germline.

This chain connects TRBV5-1 to TRBJ1-2, with unresolved D. The V end lost 0 bases, the J end lost 2 bases, and 11 bases lay between the germline ends. Germline V gene data show CDR1 as SGHRS and CDR2 as YFSETQ. This CDR3 is 15 amino acids long. The CDR3 bases are TGCGCCAGCAGCTTGGAATTTGACCCCAACTATGGCTACACCTTC. Its translation is CASSLEFDPNYGYTF.

This clone came up a few times. This chain links TRBV7-8 with TRBJ1-5; D uncertain. V lost 7 bases to trimming and J lost 1 base, with 14 bases between them. CDR3 length: 15 residues. Looked up from germline, CDR1 is SGHVS and CDR2 is FQNEAQ. CDR3 DNA: TGTGCCAGCACCATGGAGGGCAGGAGCAATCAGCCCCAGCATTTT. As protein: CASTMEGRSNQPQHF.

This clone was detected a few times. J is TRBJ2-7 and V is TRBV5-1; D is perhaps TRBD2 (6 bases). This CDR3 is 14 amino acids long. Per the germline V gene, CDR1 is SGHRS and CDR2 is YFSETQ. V gave up 4 bases and J gave up 0 bases, with 11 bases separating them. The CDR3: CASSQGLRSYEQYF. The CDR3 DNA reads as TGCGCCAGCAGCCAGGGACTCCGCTCCTACGAGCAGTACTTC.

The CDR3: CASSPSLKQGEYF. In nucleotides, the CDR3 is TGTGCCAGCAGCCCCTCCTTAAAACAGGGGGAGTACTTC. This chain connects TRBV11-2 to TRBJ2-7; 8 positions match TRBD1. The length of the CDR3 is 13 residues. Germline trimming cut 5 bases from V and 11 bases from J; bases unmatched to any gene: 11. Germline loops: CDR1 SGHAT, CDR2 FQNNGV.

The CDR3 sequence is CASSFGTPEQYF. Written as DNA, the CDR3 is TGCGCCAGCAGCTTTGGGACGCCTGAGCAGTACTTC. This chain connects TRBV5-1 to TRBJ2-7; D possibly matches TRBD1 or TRBD2 (5 bases each). Germline V lookup: CDR1 SGHRS, CDR2 YFSETQ. CDR3 length equals 12 residues. The germline V and J ends were trimmed by 2 bases and 7 bases, with 10 bases remaining between them.

The genes are TRBV30 and TRBJ1-5, with a weak D call TRBD1 (6 bases). Germline CDR1 is GTSNPN and CDR2 is SVGIG (reference sequence). Trimming took 1 base from V and 6 from J, leaving 19 bases between them. CDR3 length: 16 amino acids. The CDR3 loop is CAWSGGHDLWSQPQHF. CDR3 nucleotides: TGTGCCTGGAGTGGGGGGCACGACCTTTGGTCTCAGCCCCAGCATTTT.

The chain uses TRBV5-1 and TRBJ1-2, with 8 bases matching TRBD1. Germline-derived CDR1 and CDR2 are SGHRS and YFSETQ. The CDR3 is made up of 15 amino acids. V shed 4 bases and J 4 bases; nucleotides not matched to a gene: 9. CDR3 nucleotide sequence: TGCGCCAGCAGCCCGGCGACAGGGGACCCCTATGGCTACACCTTC. Encoded protein: CASSPATGDPYGYTF.

This chain connects TRBV28 to TRBJ1-5; D is undetermined. V lost 3 bases, J lost 6 bases, and 3 bases lay in between. The germline V gene encodes CDR1 MDHEN and CDR2 SYDVKM. The CDR3 runs to 11 residues. The chain's CDR3 is CASSFGQPQHF. CDR3 coding DNA: TGTGCCAGCAGTTTTGGTCAGCCCCAGCATTTT.

There are a few counts of this clone. In DNA form, the CDR3 reads TGTGCCAGCAGCTTGTATGTGGTCTCGCCCGGCTATGGCTACACCTTC. Translation gives CASSLYVVSPGYGYTF. V usage is TRBV5-6 and J usage is TRBJ1-2, with D hard to call. From germline, CDR1 is SGHDT and CDR2 YYEEEE. The CDR3 runs to 16 residues. Trimming stripped 1 base from V and 4 bases from J, with 17 bases between.